What follows is one T cell receptor beta chain and its context. Its antigen is still unknown. Vbeta (60) and Jbeta (13) primers were used in the PCR. Here immunoSEQ multiplex PCR was the method, and the copy in TCRdb shows in-frame clones only, minus some. The sample has around 110,000 clones, 80% to 85% seen once; the top ten hold about 2%. V lost 7 bases to trimming and J lost 4 bases, with 19 bases between them. The CDR3 runs 15 residues. Germline-derived CDR1 and CDR2 are MNHNS and SASEGT. This specimen comes from a study of cytomegalovirus exposure and HLA in healthy donors. Overall study context: An analysis done earlier identified about 120 million unique TCR beta sequences from about 179 million T cells. Study-wide points: CMV antigen specificity was confirmed in vitro for three CMV-associated chains. Investigators reported around 150 TCR beta chains as tied to cytomegalovirus.

The clonotype comes from a man aged 25-45 years in good health and CMV-seronegative. The chain uses TRBV6-1 and TRBJ1-2; tentatively, D is TRBD1 (6 bases). Sequencing was performed on PBMCs. In DNA, the CDR3 is TGTGCCAGCACCCTGGACAGTTCGCCGATCTATGGCTACACCTTC. As protein: CASTLDSSPIYGYTF.